These T cell receptor beta chains were read from a single sample in a study of cytomegalovirus exposure and HLA in healthy donors. The table came from immunoSEQ multiplex PCR; TCRdb's copy has only in-frame clones and leaves some out. This table holds about 160,000 clones, 70% to 90% found once. The sequencing sample was made of PBMCs. These receptors were collected from a woman aged 25 to 39 in good health and CMV-seronegative. The CDR3 runs from the conserved cysteine through the conserved F or W. The D gene is left open where the match is weak. A row's size may be missing; if present it is once, few, many or a size class.

D gene	V gene	clone size	J gene	CDR3 DNA	CDR3 protein
-	TRBV9	-	TRBJ2-1	TGTGCCAGCAGCGTAAACAGACTAGTAGACAATGAGCAGTTCTTC	CASSVNRLVDNEQFF
TRBD2	TRBV19	-	TRBJ2-1	TGTGCCAGTAGGGGGGGGGACTCCAACAATGAGCAGTTCTTC	CASRGGDSNNEQFF
-	TRBV18	once	TRBJ2-7	TGTGCCAGCTCAAAGGGAGGGGGTCCTACGCTTTACGAGCAGTACTTC	CASSKGGGPTLYEQYF
TRBD1	TRBV7-9	-	TRBJ1-5	TGTGCCAGCAGTCCCGGGACAGGGATTCAGCCCCAGCATTTT	CASSPGTGIQPQHF
-	TRBV18	-	TRBJ1-4	TGTGCCAGCTCACTCCAGTCTGAAAAACTGTTTTTT	CASSLQSEKLFF
-	TRBV19	-	TRBJ2-7	TGTGCCAGTAGTATTCTCACAGGAACCTACGAGCAGTACTTC	CASSILTGTYEQYF
TRBD1	TRBV7-6	-	TRBJ1-4	TGTGCCAGCAGCTTAGCGACCTGGGACAGTTCAACTAATGAAAAACTGTTTTTT	CASSLATWDSSTNEKLFF
TRBD2	TRBV7-9	-	TRBJ2-5	TGTGCCAGCAGCCGATCCCCTAGCGGGACGGAGACCCAGTACTTC	CASSRSPSGTETQYF
TRBD1	TRBV19	once	TRBJ1-4	TGTGCCAGTAAGGTCCGGGACAGGGGAAACGAAAAACTGTTTTTT	CASKVRDRGNEKLFF
-	TRBV28	-	TRBJ2-7	TGTGCCAGCAGGGAGTCCTACGAACAGTACTTC	CASRESYEQYF
-	TRBV19	-	TRBJ1-1	TGTGCCAGTAGTAAAGGAGGGGCCGGACGCACTGAAGCTTTCTTT	CASSKGGAGRTEAFF
TRBD2	TRBV4-1	-	TRBJ2-3	TGCGCCAGCAGCCCTAGCGGGCGAGGGACAGATACGCAGTATTTT	CASSPSGRGTDTQYF
-	TRBV5-4	few	TRBJ1-1	TGTGCCAGCAGCTTGCGAACAGAGTTGATCACTGAAGCTTTCTTT	CASSLRTELITEAFF
TRBD1	TRBV30	-	TRBJ1-2	TGTGCCTCCGAAACCGGGACAGGGGGATCTAACTATGGCTACACCTTC	CASETGTGGSNYGYTF
TRBD1	TRBV28	-	TRBJ1-1	TGTGCCAGCAGTCATCAGGGGGCGTTTGACACTGAAGCTTTCTTT	CASSHQGAFDTEAFF
-	TRBV7-9	-	TRBJ1-6	TGTGCCAGCAGGTGGGGGGGAGATTCACCCCTCCACTTT	CASRWGGDSPLHF
-	TRBV7-6	-	TRBJ1-3	TGTGCCAGCAGCTCCATTTGGCGGGGCTCTGGAAACACCATATATTTT	CASSSIWRGSGNTIYF
TRBD1	TRBV11-2	-	TRBJ1-4	TGTGCCAGCAGCACATGGACAGGTGAAAAACTGTTTTTT	CASSTWTGEKLFF
TRBD2	TRBV6-1	-	TRBJ2-3	TGTGCCAGCAGTGAATCGGTTGGGGGACTAGCGGGGGGAGGGACAGATACGCAGTATTTT	CASSESVGGLAGGGTDTQYF
-	TRBV19	-	TRBJ1-5	TGTGCCAGTAGTATCCGCCAAGGAGACAATCAGCCCCAGCATTTT	CASSIRQGDNQPQHF
-	TRBV4-3	few	TRBJ1-2	TGCGCCAGCAGCCAAGAGCCTTACACCATCCTTGGCTACACCTTC	CASSQEPYTILGYTF
-	TRBV5-1	-	TRBJ2-3	TGCGCCAGCAGCTTGGGGACAGCCACAGATACGCAGTATTTT	CASSLGTATDTQYF
-	TRBV2	-	TRBJ1-1	TGTGCCAGCAGTACAGCTATGAACACTGAAGCTTTCTTT	CASSTAMNTEAFF
TRBD2	TRBV2	-	TRBJ2-1	TGTGCCAGCCCCGTGTGGCGGGGGGGCTCCTACAATGAGCAGTTCTTC	CASPVWRGGSYNEQFF
-	TRBV7-3	-	TRBJ2-7	TGTGCCAGCAGCAAAAGACACCACCCCAACTACGAGCAGTACTTC	CASSKRHHPNYEQYF
-	TRBV29-1	-	TRBJ2-6	TGCAGCGTTGAAGCCAGGGGAGGGCCTGGGGCCAACGTCCTGACTTTC	CSVEARGGPGANVLTF
-	TRBV18	-	TRBJ2-7	TGTGCCAGCTCACCAATAGGGCGGGACGGCTACGAGCAGTACTTC	CASSPIGRDGYEQYF
-	TRBV5-4	-	TRBJ1-5	TGTGCCAGCAGCTTGTATTCCGGTGAGAGGAGTAGCAATCAGCCCCAGCATTTT	CASSLYSGERSSNQPQHF
TRBD2	TRBV18	-	TRBJ2-1	TGTGCCAGCTCAACCAGAGGGGAGGGATTTAATGAGCAGTTCTTC	CASSTRGEGFNEQFF
TRBD1	TRBV5-8	-	TRBJ1-1	TGTGCCAGCAGCACTAGACAGGGGTGGAGGAACACTGAAGCTTTCTTT	CASSTRQGWRNTEAFF
-	TRBV25-1	-	TRBJ1-2	TGTGCCAGCAGTGGCCTAGGGACTCAGGCTGGCTATGGCTACACCTTC	CASSGLGTQAGYGYTF
-	TRBV5-1	-	TRBJ2-3	TGCGCCAGCAGCTTGGGGCCCATTAGCGGAGCAGATACGCAGTATTTT	CASSLGPISGADTQYF
TRBD1	TRBV5-1	-	TRBJ2-2	TGCGCCAGCAGCTACCAAGGACAGGGGGGGATCACCGGGGAGCTGTTTTTT	CASSYQGQGGITGELFF
TRBD2	TRBV11-2	-	TRBJ2-7	TGTGCCAGCAGCTTCACTAGCGGGCGTTCCTACGAGCAGTACTTC	CASSFTSGRSYEQYF
-	TRBV9	-	TRBJ2-6	TGTGCCAGCAGCGTACACACCCCTCGGACAGCCTCTGGGGCCAACGTCCTGACTTTC	CASSVHTPRTASGANVLTF
TRBD1	TRBV9	-	TRBJ1-1	TGTGCCAGCAGCGCTGGGACAGGGGCGAACACTGAAGCTTTCTTT	CASSAGTGANTEAFF
TRBD1	TRBV5-4	-	TRBJ1-2	TGTGCCAGCAGCCCCGGACAGGCCCAGAGAGAGGGCTACACCTTC	CASSPGQAQREGYTF
-	TRBV28	-	TRBJ1-5	TGTGCCAGCAGTACGAACAGGGTGATCCAGCCCCAGCATTTT	CASSTNRVIQPQHF
-	TRBV21-1	-	TRBJ2-7	TGTGCCAGCAGCAAAGCGGGACAGGCCCCCCACGAGCAGTACTTC	CASSKAGQAPHEQYF
-	TRBV7-8	-	TRBJ2-7	TGTGCCAGCAGCTTAGAGAGGGGGGGCCTCCCCTACGAGCAGTACTTC	CASSLERGGLPYEQYF
-	TRBV6-6	-	TRBJ2-1	TGTGCCAGCATTCCGGGGGCAGGGGGTGAGCAGTTCTTC	CASIPGAGGEQFF
-	TRBV5-4	-	TRBJ1-6	TGTGCCAGCAGGGTCGGGGAAAACTCCTATAATTCACCCCTCCACTTT	CASRVGENSYNSPLHF
TRBD2	TRBV19	-	TRBJ2-1	TGTGCCAGTAGTATCGCCGGGACTAGAGTTAGGGATGAGCAGTTCTTC	CASSIAGTRVRDEQFF
TRBD1	TRBV5-1	-	TRBJ1-1	TGCGCCAGCAGCGAGGGCAGGGGGCTTAGGACTGAAGCTTTCTTT	CASSEGRGLRTEAFF
-	TRBV7-8	-	TRBJ2-5	TGTGCCAGCAGCTTAGCGCCGGCGGACCAAGAGACCCAGTACTTC	CASSLAPADQETQYF
TRBD1	TRBV29-1	-	TRBJ2-7	TGCAGCGTTGACGGGACAGGAGTAGCCTACGAGCAGTACTTC	CSVDGTGVAYEQYF
-	TRBV9	-	TRBJ2-6	TGTGCCAGCAGCCCACCCACGGGCTCTGGGGCCAACGTCCTGACTTTC	CASSPPTGSGANVLTF
-	TRBV7-6	-	TRBJ2-1	TGTGCCAGCAGCTCAACAGGAGGGAGCTCCTACAATGAGCAGTTCTTC	CASSSTGGSSYNEQFF